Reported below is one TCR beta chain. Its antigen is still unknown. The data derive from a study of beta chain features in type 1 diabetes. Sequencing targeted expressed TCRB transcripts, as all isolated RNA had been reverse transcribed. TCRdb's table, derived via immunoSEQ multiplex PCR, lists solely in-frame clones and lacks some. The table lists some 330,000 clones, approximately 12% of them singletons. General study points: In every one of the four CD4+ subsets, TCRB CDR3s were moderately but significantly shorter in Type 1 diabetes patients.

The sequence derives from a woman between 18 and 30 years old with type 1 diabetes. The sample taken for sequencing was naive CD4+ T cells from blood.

CDR3 DNA: TGTGCCAGCAGCCGTGGCGGAGCCAATCAGCCCCAGCATTTT. Amino acids: CASSRGGANQPQHF. The rearrangement links TRBV5-4 to TRBJ1-5; D gene uncertain. Germline V CDR1 and CDR2: SGHNT, YYREEE (reference sequence). The V end lost 4 bases, the J end lost 3 bases, and 11 bases lay between the germline ends. The CDR3 length is 14 residues.